This T cell receptor (beta chain) was identified in a study of Graves' ophthalmopathy and Graves' hyperthyroidism. The CDR3 loop spans 17 amino acids. Germline V CDR1 and CDR2: SGHAT, FQNNGV. Trimming cost V 5 bases and J 5 bases; bases outside gene matches: 17. From RNA, the CDR3 regions of TCR beta chains were amplified and sequenced. HTBI primers were used in a first-round RT-PCR, which preceded a second-round multiplex PCR. TCRdb called the multiplex PCR reads again in MiXCR, with one record for every CDR3 protein. The sample has 200,000 to 250,000 distinct CDR3 sequences; 20% to 25% are singletons. Additional autoimmune diseases, uncontrolled infections, pregnancy or lactation disqualified patients. This clonotype was counted ten times or more.

The receptor's source is a woman between 50 and 59 years old with Graves' ophthalmopathy. The sample taken for sequencing was peripheral blood. J is TRBJ2-7 and V is TRBV11-2; 8 positions match TRBD2. CDR3 loop: CASSTGRAGGRLNEQYF. The CDR3 nucleotides read TGTGCCAGCAGCACGGGCAGGGCGGGAGGTCGTCTGAACGAGCAGTACTTC.